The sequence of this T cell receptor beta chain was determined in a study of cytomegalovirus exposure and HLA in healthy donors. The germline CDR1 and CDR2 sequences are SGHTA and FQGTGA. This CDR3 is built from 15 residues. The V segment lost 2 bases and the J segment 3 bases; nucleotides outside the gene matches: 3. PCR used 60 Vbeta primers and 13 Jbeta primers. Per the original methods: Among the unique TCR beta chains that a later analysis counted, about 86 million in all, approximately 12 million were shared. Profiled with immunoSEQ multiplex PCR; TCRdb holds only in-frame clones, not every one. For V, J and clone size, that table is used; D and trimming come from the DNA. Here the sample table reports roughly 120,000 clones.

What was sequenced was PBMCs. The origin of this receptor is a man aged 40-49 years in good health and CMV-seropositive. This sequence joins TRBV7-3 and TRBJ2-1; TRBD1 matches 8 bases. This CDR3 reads CASSLLGQGYNEQFF. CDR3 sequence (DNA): TGTGCCAGCAGCTTACTAGGACAGGGCTACAATGAGCAGTTCTTC.